These T cell receptor beta chains were read from a single sample in a study of blood T cell repertoires in COVID-19. Assay used: immunoSEQ multiplex PCR; TCRdb lists only in-frame clones, some missing. Among hundreds of thousands of clones listed, 85% were seen once. The sequencing input was peripheral blood. These receptors originate from a man between 45 and 60 years old with active or convalescent COVID-19. Each CDR3 is given with its conserved first and last residue. The order of the fields is J gene, V gene, clone size, D gene, CDR3 protein, CDR3 DNA. The D gene is left open where the match is weak. For some rows the clone size is stated as once, few or many, or as a class when expanded; others skip it.

J gene: TRBJ2-7; V gene: TRBV27; clone size: few; D gene: .; CDR3 protein: CASSRSHGKQYEQYF; CDR3 DNA: TGTGCCAGCAGCCGCAGCCACGGGAAGCAATACGAGCAGTACTTC
J gene: TRBJ1-3; V gene: TRBV3-1/TRBV3-2; clone size: .; D gene: .; CDR3 protein: CASSQAGAVFTSNTIYF; CDR3 DNA: TGTGCCAGCAGCCAAGCTGGGGCTGTCTTCACCTCAAACACCATATATTTT
J gene: TRBJ1-2; V gene: TRBV5-5; clone size: .; D gene: .; CDR3 protein: CASSLGGPPNYGYTF; CDR3 DNA: TGTGCCAGCAGCTTGGGGGGGCCGCCCAACTATGGCTACACCTTC
J gene: TRBJ2-1; V gene: TRBV5-4; clone size: .; D gene: TRBD2; CDR3 protein: CASSLHPEREYNEQFF; CDR3 DNA: TGTGCCAGCAGCTTACACCCAGAGCGGGAGTACAATGAGCAGTTCTTC
J gene: TRBJ2-7; V gene: TRBV14; clone size: .; D gene: TRBD1; CDR3 protein: CASSQPGQGGTYEQYF; CDR3 DNA: TGTGCCAGCAGCCAACCGGGACAGGGGGGGACCTACGAGCAGTACTTC
J gene: TRBJ1-4; V gene: TRBV6-5; clone size: .; D gene: .; CDR3 protein: CASRPARGGAALFF; CDR3 DNA: TGTGCCAGCAGGCCGGCACGGGGGGGGGCCGCGCTGTTTTTT
J gene: TRBJ2-1; V gene: TRBV7-9; clone size: .; D gene: .; CDR3 protein: CASSPDGVAREQFF; CDR3 DNA: TGTGCCAGCAGCCCCGACGGGGTAGCTCGGGAGCAGTTCTTC
J gene: TRBJ1-2; V gene: TRBV6-5; clone size: once; D gene: .; CDR3 protein: CASLANYGYTF; CDR3 DNA: TGTGCCAGCCTAGCTAACTATGGCTACACCTTC
J gene: TRBJ1-5; V gene: TRBV28; clone size: .; D gene: .; CDR3 protein: CASTLTGNQPQHF; CDR3 DNA: TGTGCCAGCACTCTTACGGGCAATCAGCCCCAGCATTTT
J gene: TRBJ1-6; V gene: TRBV2; clone size: .; D gene: TRBD1; CDR3 protein: CASSESWPDRVPLHF; CDR3 DNA: TGTGCCAGCAGTGAAAGCTGGCCCGACAGGGTACCCCTCCACTTT
J gene: TRBJ1-1; V gene: TRBV2; clone size: .; D gene: .; CDR3 protein: CASTFQKNTEAFF; CDR3 DNA: TGTGCCAGCACATTTCAGAAGAACACTGAAGCTTTCTTT
J gene: TRBJ2-1; V gene: TRBV5-6; clone size: .; D gene: TRBD2; CDR3 protein: CASSAGTSGTLNNEQFF; CDR3 DNA: TGTGCCAGCAGCGCAGGGACTAGCGGGACTCTAAACAATGAGCAGTTCTTC
J gene: TRBJ2-5; V gene: TRBV29-1; clone size: .; D gene: .; CDR3 protein: CSVFVETQYF; CDR3 DNA: TGCAGCGTTTTCGTAGAGACCCAGTACTTC
J gene: TRBJ2-2; V gene: TRBV5-1; clone size: once; D gene: TRBD2; CDR3 protein: CASSSRTSGRALNTGELFF; CDR3 DNA: TGCGCCAGCAGCTCTCGGACTAGCGGGAGAGCCCTGAACACCGGGGAGCTGTTTTTT